The sample holds many counts of the clone carrying this T cell receptor (beta chain). These data originate in a study of T cells after yellow fever vaccination. Study details: When fractions had low cell numbers, they were prepared with SMART-Seq v4 Ultra Low Input. Study-level findings and limits: On day 0, almost all vaccine-responding clonotypes were undetectable in sorted memory subsets.

The CDR3 totals 16 residues. The V and J ends lost 1 base and 3 bases respectively, with 13 bases between them. The germline V gene has CDR1 LGHNA and CDR2 YSLEER. TCR cDNA was made by 5'RACE template switching, adding a universal primer site and UMIs. TCRdb reanalysed the 5' RACE reads using MiXCR and keeps one entry per CDR3 protein. Of about 4,500 distinct CDR3 sequences in the sample, 7.8% were seen once. The source was PBMCs, either bulk or a sorted T-cell subset (CD4+, CD8+, memory, or dextramer-sorted; not recorded which), collected roughly 45 days after the first yellow fever vaccination. V and J are TRBV4-3 and TRBJ1-5; D gene unclear. This receptor was taken from a man between 18 and 35 years old who received the YFV17D yellow fever vaccine. This CDR3 is CASSQGYLGYNQPQHF. For the CDR3, the DNA is TGCGCCAGCAGCCAAGGCTACCTTGGATACAATCAGCCCCAGCATTTT.